This T cell receptor beta chain was observed in a study of blood T cell repertoires in COVID-19. About the research overall: From T cells, B-cell-depleted T cells, or PBMCs came the material, which was cDNA or gDNA.

The CDR3 spans 16 residues. The trim removed 6 bases at V and 2 bases at J, leaving 9 bases unmatched. The V gene's germline CDR1 is LGHNA and CDR2 YSLEER. This clone turned up a few times. Original handling: Amplifying reference gene primers gave estimates of nucleated cell counts. TCRdb's copy holds only in-frame clones and misses some; the assay was immunoSEQ multiplex PCR. V, J and clone size derive from that table, while D and trimming were established from the DNA sequence. Of some 260,000 clones in the sample, around nine tenths are singletons; the top ten hold roughly a tenth. V is TRBV4-3 and J is TRBJ1-5; 8 positions match TRBD1. Sequences were obtained from peripheral blood. The clonotype was recovered from a woman in her 70s with COVID-19, enrolled during active disease. The CDR3 DNA follows: TGCGCCAGCAGGGAGAGTGGACAGGGAGGCAATCAGCCCCAGCATTTT. Amino acids: CASRESGQGGNQPQHF.